This T cell receptor beta chain was documented in a study of T-cell reconstitution after alpha-beta-depleted transplantation in children. Ten or more counts support this clonotype. Antigen: not known. A TCRbeta library incorporating unique molecular identifiers was prepared. TCRdb analysed the PCR reads with MiXCR anew, one entry per CDR3 protein. The data show approximately 220,000 distinct CDR3 sequences, roughly 18% seen once. Trimming shortened V by 0 bases and J by 6 bases, and 18 bases separated the two germline ends. The CDR3 length is 17 residues. Germline V gene lookup returns CDR1 ENHRY and CDR2 SYGVKD. Findings and caveats of the study: Several hundred expanded graft clones reportedly supplied alpha-beta T cells about two months after transplant.

The sequencing here drew on PBMCs, mostly from graft donor cells, taken 360 days after TCRalphabeta/CD19-depleted stem cell transplant. The V gene is TRBV10-3, the J gene TRBJ2-1; maybe TRBD2 (6 bases). The TCR sequence derives from a male patient aged 2 to 10 who had a stem cell transplant for acute lymphoblastic leukemia, so the T cells may come from the graft donor. This chain's CDR3 is CAISESGGTTPVNEQFF. In nucleotides, the CDR3 is TGTGCCATCAGTGAGTCGGGAGGCACCACCCCAGTCAATGAGCAGTTCTTC.